The 5 T cell receptor beta chains presented below share a single source sample, sequenced in a study of Graves' ophthalmopathy and Graves' hyperthyroidism. Amplification from RNA transcripts yielded the TCR beta CDR3 regions. HTBI-primed first-round RT-PCR preceded second-round multiplex PCR. Using its own MiXCR run on the multiplex PCR reads, TCRdb lists one record per CDR3 protein. The sample lists roughly 220,000 distinct CDR3 sequences, about 47% seen once, with about 45% in the top ten. What was sequenced was peripheral blood. All receptors come from an adult man with Graves' ophthalmopathy.

The chain couples TRBV5-1 to TRBJ1-1; D remains unclear. The CDR3 sequence is 14 residues long. Trimming shortened V by 0 bases and J by 1 base, and 7 bases separated the two germline ends. Germline-derived CDR1 and CDR2 are SGHRS and YFSETQ. CDR3 nucleotides: TGCGCCAGCAGCTTGGAAGTAGGGAACACTGAAGCTTTCTTT. Amino acids: CASSLEVGNTEAFF.

The chain carries TRBV15 and TRBJ1-3, with 7 bases that match TRBD1. V was pared by 1 base and J by 2 bases, with 2 bases of the junction left unmatched. This CDR3 is built from 15 residues. Germline values: CDR1 LNHNV, CDR2 YYDKDF (reference sequence). CDR3 protein: CATSRVQGTGNTIYF. The CDR3 nucleotides read TGTGCCACCAGCAGAGTACAGGGGACTGGAAACACCATATATTTT.

This clonotype came up many times. This chain uses TRBV2 with TRBJ1-1; D not resolved. Trimming cost V 4 bases and J 7 bases, with 13 bases left between them. The germline gives CDR1 SNHLY, CDR2 FYNNEI. The CDR3 loop spans 13 amino acids. The CDR3 is CASSVEGVSEAFF. CDR3 nucleotide sequence: TGTGCCAGCAGTGTCGAGGGAGTAAGTGAAGCTTTCTTT.

This chain links TRBV5-1 with TRBJ1-2, with D perhaps TRBD1 (6 bases). The germline V gene has CDR1 SGHRS and CDR2 YFSETQ. The V end was cut by 0 bases, the J end by 6 bases, with 9 bases between. There are 13 residues in the CDR3. CDR3 in DNA: TGCGCCAGCAGCTTGGCGGGACACGATGGCTACACCTTC. This sequence encodes CASSLAGHDGYTF.

This clonotype occurred a few times. The chain carries TRBV2 and TRBJ1-3, with 7 positions matching TRBD1. The CDR3 has 16 residues. Germline CDR1 reads SNHLY; CDR2 reads FYNNEI. Unmatched junction bases numbered 8, after V lost 6 bases and J lost 0 bases. The CDR3 spells CASRGTDLYSGNTIYF. Written as DNA, the CDR3 is TGTGCCAGCAGGGGGACAGATCTCTACTCTGGAAACACCATATATTTT.